One sample yielded the 15 T cell receptor beta chains listed below, sequenced in a study of T cell responses to AZD1222 COVID-19 vaccine. Data came from immunoSEQ multiplex PCR; TCRdb stores just in-frame clones and leaves some out. The sample shows some 180,000 clones, nearly 95% of them seen only once. The sequenced sample was peripheral blood, obtained 28 days after the second AZD1222 dose. The receptors derive from an adult who received the AZD1222 COVID-19 vaccine.

The rearrangement links TRBV6-5 to TRBJ2-1; D gene uncertain. The germline V and J ends were trimmed by 4 bases and 10 bases, with 11 bases remaining between them. Per the germline V gene, CDR1 is MNHEY and CDR2 is SVGAGI. The CDR3 is made up of 12 amino acids. DNA for the CDR3: TGTGCCAGCAGTTCAAGTTACGGGGAGCAGTTCTTC. Amino acids: CASSSSYGEQFF.

The V and J genes are TRBV7-6 and TRBJ2-1; unclear D gene. The CDR3 is made up of 15 amino acids. V gave up 1 base and J gave up 4 bases, with 11 bases separating them. Germline lookup yields CDR1 SGHVS and CDR2 FNYEAQ. CDR3 residues: CASSLVEQLYNEQFF. The CDR3 DNA reads as TGTGCCAGCAGCTTAGTAGAACAGCTGTACAATGAGCAGTTCTTC.

The genes are TRBV2 and TRBJ1-1, with 8 bases identical to TRBD1. Germline V gene lookup returns CDR1 SNHLY and CDR2 FYNNEI. This CDR3 has 12 amino acids. The trim removed 11 bases at V and 2 bases at J, leaving 4 bases unmatched. In nucleotides, the CDR3 is TGTGCCGAAGGACAGGGCAACACTGAAGCTTTCTTT. Encoded protein: CAEGQGNTEAFF.

This chain links TRBV12-3 or TRBV12-4 with TRBJ1-2; no definite D call. The CDR3 totals 13 residues. The germline V and J ends were trimmed by 6 bases and 0 bases, with 8 bases remaining between them. This CDR3 is CASSTGPNYGYTF. CDR3 DNA sequence: TGTGCCAGCAGCACCGGGCCTAACTATGGCTACACCTTC.

The chain has TRBV13 and TRBJ1-5, with D possibly TRBD1 on 5 matching bases. Germline CDR1 PRHDT, CDR2 FYEKMQ (reference sequence). With 7 bases removed from V and 0 bases from J, the gap between germline ends came to 10 bases. This CDR3 has 14 amino acids. CDR3 sequence: CASKRGNSNQPQHF. For the CDR3, the DNA is TGTGCCAGCAAACGGGGGAATAGCAATCAGCCCCAGCATTTT. The full variable domain, rest sourced from reference TRBV13 and TRBJ1-5, is AAGVIQSPRHLIKEKRETATLKCYPIPRHDTVYWYQQGPGQDPQFLISFYEKMQSDKGSIPDRFSAQQFSDYHSELNMSSLELGDSALYFCASKRGNSNQPQHFGDGTRLSIL.

In the case of this clone: Other nucleotide sequences from this sample produce the same CDR3. The chain employs TRBV27 and TRBJ1-1, with a tentative D call TRBD1 (5 bases). Germline values: CDR1 MNHEY, CDR2 SMNVEV (reference sequence). The ends were cut back, 3 bases at V and 1 base at J, with 9 bases in the middle. The CDR3 runs 14 residues. CDR3 sequence (DNA): TGTGCCAGCAGTTTGGGGGGGAGGAACACTGAAGCTTTCTTT. Translated: CASSLGGRNTEAFF.

The rearrangement links TRBV19 to TRBJ1-5, with D possibly TRBD1 on 5 matching bases. CDR3 length equals 16 residues. V was clipped by 3 bases and J by 1 base, with 13 bases between them. Germline assignment: CDR1 LNHDA and CDR2 SQIVND (reference sequence). This chain's CDR3 is CASSIIGAGSNQPQHF. For the CDR3, the DNA is TGTGCCAGTAGTATTATCGGGGCCGGGAGCAATCAGCCCCAGCATTTT.

This clone occurred once. The rearrangement links TRBV7-3 to TRBJ2-3, with 7 positions matching TRBD2. CDR1 is SGHTA, CDR2 FQGTGA, per germline. The trim removed 4 bases at V and 5 bases at J, leaving 0 bases unmatched. This CDR3 comprises 12 residues. CDR3 coding DNA: TGTGCCAGCAGCTCTAGCGGAGATACGCAGTATTTT. As protein: CASSSSGDTQYF.

The CDR3 bases are TGTGCCAGCAGCCAAGTTAACAGGGGGCGGAATTCACCCCTCCACTTT. It specifies CASSQVNRGRNSPLHF. The gene calls are TRBV3-1 (or the pseudogene TRBV3-2) and TRBJ1-6, with 9 bases aligning to TRBD1. Germline V CDR1 and CDR2: LGHDT, YNNKEL (reference sequence). The CDR3 consists of 16 residues. J gave up 7 bases and V 1 base, and 5 bases lay outside the gene matches.

This clone was counted a few times. This chain uses TRBV19 with TRBJ2-7, with no clear D. CDR1 and CDR2 from the germline V gene are LNHDA and SQIVND (reference sequence). The CDR3 is 11 amino acids. V was pared by 4 bases and J by 5 bases, with 6 bases between. Here the CDR3 reads CASSTRHEQYF. The CDR3 coding sequence is TGTGCCAGTAGTACGCGCCACGAGCAGTACTTC.

The V and J genes are TRBV30 and TRBJ1-2, with D tentatively TRBD1 (6 bases). This CDR3 is built from 15 residues. V lost 3 bases and J 5 bases, leaving 19 bases between the germline ends. Germline V gives CDR1 GTSNPN, CDR2 SVGIG (reference sequence). The CDR3 region is CAWRYRDTSGYGYTF. CDR3 DNA: TGTGCCTGGAGATATCGGGACACCTCGGGGTATGGCTACACCTTC. Variable domain in full (rest from reference TRBV30 and TRBJ1-2): SQTIHQWPATLVQPVGSPLSLECTVEGTSNPNLYWYRQAAGRGLQLLFYSVGIGQISSEVPQNLSASRPQDRQFILSSKKLLLSDSGFYLCAWRYRDTSGYGYTFGSGTRLTVV.

This clone was recorded only once. The chain is built from TRBV27 and TRBJ1-5; unclear D gene. This CDR3 is 14 amino acids long. The V gene's germline CDR1 is MNHEY and CDR2 SMNVEV (reference sequence). Deletions cut 2 bases from V and 3 bases from J, with 8 bases between. The DNA for the CDR3 is TGTGCCAGCAGTTTAGCTTGGACCAATCAGCCCCAGCATTTT. Its translation is CASSLAWTNQPQHF.

The chain carries TRBV19 and TRBJ1-2; 9 bases match TRBD1. The CDR3 sequence is 14 residues long. The germline CDR1 and CDR2 sequences are LNHDA and SQIVND (reference sequence). The ends lost 9 bases at V and 2 bases at J; junction bases unmatched: 7. The chain's CDR3 is CASIKDRGNYGYTF. In DNA, the CDR3 is TGTGCCAGCATAAAGGACAGGGGAAACTATGGCTACACCTTC. The full variable domain, with the rest looked up from reference TRBV19 and TRBJ1-2, is DGGITQSPKYLFRKEGQNVTLSCEQNLNHDAMYWYRQDPGQGLRLIYYSQIVNDFQKGDIAEGYSVSREKKESFPLTVTSAQKNPTAFYLCASIKDRGNYGYTFGSGTRLTVV.

This chain uses TRBV12-3 or TRBV12-4 with TRBJ2-3; D is possibly TRBD2 (7 bases). CDR3 length: 13 amino acids. Trimming removed 8 bases from V and 4 bases from J, with 13 bases in between. The CDR3 DNA reads as TGTGCCAGCGCAAGGGGGGGGGCAGATACGCAGTATTTT. Residues: CASARGGADTQYF.

This sequence joins TRBV5-1 and TRBJ2-7, with D tentatively TRBD2 (6 bases). The CDR3 totals 15 residues. V dropped 4 bases and J dropped 2 bases, with 16 bases sitting between them. Germline lookup yields CDR1 SGHRS and CDR2 YFSETQ. CDR3 in amino acids: CASSPPGTGAYEQYF. CDR3 nucleotide sequence: TGCGCCAGCAGCCCACCCGGGACTGGCGCCTACGAGCAGTACTTC.